A selection of T cell receptor beta chains follows, all from one sample in a study of human T cells and chemical hapten exposure. TCRdb recomputed calls from the RACE reads with MiXCR, one row per CDR3 protein. The table shows some 38,000 distinct CDR3 sequences, with less than 9% occurring only once. The sample in question was whole blood, obtained in connection with sensitization to the hapten diphenylcyclopropenone (DPC). Receptors were obtained from a woman between 45 and 65 years old with alopecia areata. Some clones in this sample may be carry-over from other donors' samples. Both conserved end residues are part of each CDR3. D genes are given only for firm matches. Some rows mark clone size as missing; the rest say once, few, many or name a class of expanded clone.

J gene | D gene | clone size | V gene | CDR3 protein | CDR3 DNA
TRBJ1-1 | TRBD1 | many | TRBV5-1 | CASSAYTGGPPEAFF | TGCGCCAGCAGCGCCTACACAGGGGGACCCCCTGAAGCTTTCTTT
TRBJ1-5 | TRBD1 | many | TRBV4-2 | CASSQGTGANSNQPQHF | TGTGCCAGCAGCCAGGGGACAGGGGCTAATAGCAATCAGCCCCAGCATTTT
TRBJ2-2 | . | . | TRBV6-2/TRBV6-3 | CASSSRPTNTGELFF | TGTGCCAGCAGTTCACGGCCTACGAACACCGGGGAGCTGTTTTTT
TRBJ2-7 | TRBD2 | many | TRBV29-1 | CSVEDPSGREQYF | TGCAGCGTTGAAGATCCTAGCGGGCGCGAGCAGTACTTC
TRBJ2-1 | . | many | TRBV28 | CASRAPALNEQFF | TGTGCCAGCAGGGCCCCAGCGCTCAATGAGCAGTTCTTC
TRBJ2-1 | . | once | TRBV7-9 | CASSPRESDEQFF | TGTGCCAGCAGCCCGAGGGAATCCGATGAGCAGTTCTTC
TRBJ2-5 | . | . | TRBV9 | CASSGQEETQYF | TGTGCCAGCAGCGGACAGGAAGAGACCCAGTACTTC
TRBJ2-1 | TRBD2 | many | TRBV6-5 | CASAQRELPYNEQFF | TGTGCCAGCGCCCAGCGGGAGCTGCCCTACAATGAGCAGTTCTTC
TRBJ2-7 | . | . | TRBV28 | CASSFPPPTNEQYF | TGTGCCAGCAGTTTCCCCCCACCCACGAACGAGCAGTACTTC
TRBJ1-2 | TRBD1 | many | TRBV18 | CASSETGDYGYTF | TGTGCCAGCTCAGAGACAGGGGACTATGGCTACACCTTC
TRBJ2-1 | . | many | TRBV18 | CASSPDAGQFF | TGTGCCAGCTCACCAGACGCCGGGCAGTTCTTC
TRBJ2-1 | . | many | TRBV30 | CAWRNEQFF | TGTGCCTGGAGAAATGAGCAGTTCTTC
TRBJ2-1 | TRBD2 | many | TRBV5-4 | CASSLSGRADNEQFF | TGTGCCAGCAGCTTGAGCGGGAGGGCAGACAATGAGCAGTTCTTC
TRBJ2-1 | TRBD2 | many | TRBV7-2 | CASSRSGSYEQFF | TGTGCCAGCAGCCGTAGCGGGAGCTATGAGCAGTTCTTC
TRBJ2-2 | TRBD2 | many | TRBV2 | CASRELAGDTGELFF | TGTGCCAGCCGAGAACTAGCGGGGGATACCGGGGAGCTGTTTTTT
TRBJ1-5 | . | few | TRBV18 | CASSPPGGGYSNQPQHF | TGTGCCAGCTCACCCCCGGGGGGGGGCTATAGCAATCAGCCCCAGCATTTT
TRBJ2-1 | TRBD2 | many | TRBV7-9 | CASSLGTRGRNEQFF | TGTGCCAGCAGCCTCGGGACTAGGGGTAGGAATGAGCAGTTCTTC
TRBJ2-1 | TRBD2 | . | TRBV12-3/TRBV12-4 | CASIRTSGNNEQFF | TGTGCCAGCATCAGGACTAGCGGAAACAATGAGCAGTTCTTC
TRBJ1-5 | . | few | TRBV3-1 | CASSTKLSNQPQHF | TGTGCCAGCAGCACTAAACTTAGCAATCAGCCCCAGCATTTT
TRBJ1-1 | . | many | TRBV14 | CASSYLGSGRTEAFF | TGTGCCAGCAGCTACCTGGGGTCAGGGAGGACTGAAGCTTTCTTT
TRBJ1-1 | . | many | TRBV29-1 | CSVAPSGVTEAFF | TGCAGCGTCGCTCCCAGCGGGGTAACTGAAGCTTTCTTT
TRBJ1-4 | . | . | TRBV29-1 | CSVEDPGKLFF | TGCAGCGTTGAAGATCCGGGAAAACTGTTTTTT
TRBJ2-1 | . | . | TRBV3-1 | CASSLQNEQFF | TGTGCCAGCAGCCTTCAGAATGAGCAGTTCTTC
TRBJ1-2 | . | many | TRBV6-2/TRBV6-3 | CASSWQGKDGYTF | TGTGCCAGCAGTTGGCAGGGGAAGGATGGCTACACCTTC
TRBJ2-2 | . | . | TRBV3-1 | CASSQRPTGELFF | TGTGCCAGCAGCCAACGGCCCACCGGGGAGCTGTTTTTT
TRBJ2-3 | . | . | TRBV7-3 | CASSFSQARTDTQYF | TGTGCCAGCAGCTTCTCACAGGCCCGCACAGATACGCAGTATTTT
TRBJ2-1 | TRBD2 | many | TRBV30 | CAWRGTSGRTGEQFF | TGTGCCTGGAGGGGGACTAGCGGGAGGACGGGTGAGCAGTTCTTC
TRBJ1-5 | . | many | TRBV12-3/TRBV12-4 | CASSLTDNQPQHF | TGTGCCAGCAGTTTAACCGACAATCAGCCCCAGCATTTT
TRBJ2-5 | . | . | TRBV9 | CASSDRLGIQETQYF | TGTGCCAGCAGCGACCGACTAGGAATCCAAGAGACCCAGTACTTC
TRBJ2-5 | TRBD2 | few | TRBV29-1 | CSVASGQETQYF | TGCAGCGTTGCTAGCGGGCAAGAGACCCAGTACTTC
TRBJ1-5 | . | many | TRBV12-3/TRBV12-4 | CASSLFRGGGNQPQHF | TGTGCCAGCAGTTTGTTTCGGGGAGGAGGCAATCAGCCCCAGCATTTT
TRBJ1-5 | . | many | TRBV20-1 | CSARDPRGGNQPQHF | TGCAGTGCTAGAGACCCACGAGGTGGCAATCAGCCCCAGCATTTT
TRBJ1-3 | TRBD1 | many | TRBV5-1 | CASSPDRATSGNTIYF | TGCGCCAGCAGCCCGGACAGGGCCACCTCTGGAAACACCATATATTTT
TRBJ2-4 | . | many | TRBV23-1 | CASSQAPTGAGDIQYF | TGCGCCAGCAGTCAAGCGCCTACAGGGGCGGGGGACATTCAGTACTTC
TRBJ1-6 | . | many | TRBV7-9 | CASSLAGPFNSPLHF | TGTGCCAGCAGCTTAGCGGGCCCCTTTAATTCACCCCTCCACTTT
TRBJ2-5 | TRBD2 | . | TRBV7-8 | CASSPRPPGLAGQETQYF | TGTGCCAGCAGCCCCCGTCCCCCGGGACTAGCGGGACAAGAGACCCAGTACTTC
TRBJ1-5 | . | many | TRBV12-3/TRBV12-4 | CASTTYRTNQPQHF | TGTGCCAGCACCACCTACAGGACCAATCAGCCCCAGCATTTT
TRBJ2-1 | TRBD1 | . | TRBV14 | CASSQAFRDRDRVSPYNEQFF | TGTGCCAGCAGCCAAGCCTTCCGGGACCGGGACAGGGTTTCCCCCTACAATGAGCAGTTCTTC
TRBJ2-1 | . | . | TRBV15 | CATSAGLGVYNEQFF | TGTGCCACCAGCGCGGGACTTGGGGTCTACAATGAGCAGTTCTTC
TRBJ1-1 | TRBD1 | few | TRBV10-1 | CASGVTGAEAFF | TGCGCCAGCGGAGTCACAGGGGCTGAAGCTTTCTTT
TRBJ2-2 | . | . | TRBV7-3 | CASSFNGELFF | TGTGCCAGCAGCTTCAACGGGGAGCTGTTTTTT
TRBJ2-5 | . | many | TRBV18 | CASSPRQGDQETQYF | TGTGCCAGCTCACCCCGCCAGGGCGATCAAGAGACCCAGTACTTC
TRBJ2-1 | TRBD2 | many | TRBV20-1 | CSATGLAGGNEQFF | TGCAGTGCGACGGGACTAGCGGGAGGCAATGAGCAGTTCTTC
TRBJ1-1 | . | . | TRBV9 | CASSPGTEAFF | TGTGCCAGCAGCCCCGGGACTGAAGCTTTCTTT
TRBJ1-4 | TRBD1 | . | TRBV12-3/TRBV12-4 | CASSSGQGSSNEKLFF | TGTGCCAGCAGTTCCGGACAGGGGAGCTCCAATGAAAAACTGTTTTTT
TRBJ1-1 | . | few | TRBV20-1 | CSARVWGGRHLEAFF | TGCAGTGCTAGAGTGTGGGGGGGGCGGCACCTTGAAGCTTTCTTT
TRBJ1-1 | . | many | TRBV18 | CASSPLSSTMNTEAFF | TGTGCCAGCTCACCACTCAGCTCGACTATGAACACTGAAGCTTTCTTT
TRBJ2-1 | . | few | TRBV3-1 | CASSQAPLQGDEQFF | TGTGCCAGCAGCCAAGCTCCCCTCCAGGGCGATGAGCAGTTCTTC
TRBJ2-4 | . | many | TRBV28 | CASLPGGAKNIQYF | TGTGCCAGCCTTCCAGGGGGGGCCAAAAACATTCAGTACTTC
TRBJ2-7 | TRBD1 | . | TRBV20-1 | CSAQTGVVDEQYF | TGCAGTGCTCAGACAGGGGTAGTCGACGAGCAGTACTTC
TRBJ2-7 | . | many | TRBV7-2 | CASSPLAVPYEQYF | TGTGCCAGCAGCCCCCTGGCCGTTCCCTACGAGCAGTACTTC
TRBJ2-5 | TRBD1 | many | TRBV6-2/TRBV6-3 | CASSNRDRYQETQYF | TGTGCCAGCAGCAACCGGGACAGGTACCAAGAGACCCAGTACTTC
TRBJ1-5 | TRBD1 | few | TRBV6-2/TRBV6-3 | CASSHRDRGVSNQPQHF | TGTGCCAGCAGTCACCGGGACAGGGGGGTTAGCAATCAGCCCCAGCATTTT
TRBJ2-3 | . | many | TRBV5-1 | CASSLAGSSTDTQYF | TGCGCCAGCAGCTTGGCGGGCTCCAGCACAGATACGCAGTATTTT
TRBJ2-3 | TRBD2 | many | TRBV7-2 | CASSPAGTSYTQYF | TGTGCCAGCAGCCCAGCGGGGACGTCCTATACGCAGTATTTT
TRBJ2-2 | . | many | TRBV6-5 | CASSYAGSGELFF | TGTGCCAGCAGTTACGCGGGCAGCGGGGAGCTGTTTTTT
TRBJ1-2 | TRBD1 | many | TRBV4-2 | CASSQAGTGPTNYGYTF | TGTGCCAGCAGCCAGGCCGGGACAGGGCCCACTAACTATGGCTACACCTTC